Below are 27 T cell receptor beta chains sequenced from a single sample in a study of cytomegalovirus exposure and HLA in healthy donors. It was with 60 Vbeta and 13 Jbeta primers that the PCR ran. Data came from immunoSEQ multiplex PCR; TCRdb stores just in-frame clones and leaves some out. Of about 130,000 clones listed, around 67% are singletons. The sequenced material came from PBMCs. Source of these receptors: a man aged 18 to 29 in good health and CMV-seropositive.

The chain is built from TRBV4-1 and TRBJ2-1; D uncertain. CDR3 size: 15 residues. Germline CDR1 and CDR2: MGHRA and YSYEKL. V was shortened by 4 bases and J by 0 bases, with 10 bases between the two germline ends. Written as DNA, the CDR3 is TGCGCCAGCAGCCCCGACTTAAGCTCCTACAATGAGCAGTTCTTC. Protein product: CASSPDLSSYNEQFF.

This chain links TRBV7-2 with TRBJ1-4; TRBD1 agrees at 9 bases. The CDR3 covers 16 residues. Germline V CDR1 and CDR2: SGHTA, FQGNSA. The V segment lost 3 bases and the J segment 10 bases; nucleotides outside the gene matches: 12. CDR3 sequence reads: CASSLGRTGALGKLFF. The CDR3 DNA follows: TGTGCCAGCAGCTTGGGCCGGACAGGGGCCCTTGGAAAACTGTTTTTT. Full variable domain (remainder filled in from reference TRBV7-2 and TRBJ1-4): GAGVSQSPSNKVTEKGKDVELRCDPISGHTALYWYRQSLGQGLEFLIYFQGNSAPDKSGLPSDRFSAERTGGSVSTLTIQRTQQEDSAVYLCASSLGRTGALGKLFFGSGTQLSVL.

This clone was picked up a small number of times. This chain uses TRBV20-1 with TRBJ1-1; no reliable D call. The CDR3 is 11 amino acids. Germline CDR1 DFQATT, CDR2 SNEGSKA (reference sequence). V was pared by 5 bases and J by 6 bases, with 10 bases between. The CDR3 sequence: CSAQDNPEAFF. For the CDR3, the DNA is TGCAGTGCTCAAGACAACCCTGAAGCTTTCTTT.

This clone was seen just once. The gene calls are TRBV10-3 and TRBJ1-3, with a possible D match to TRBD1 (5 bases). The ends were cut back, 2 bases at V and 4 bases at J, with 6 bases in the middle. CDR3 length: 13 amino acids. The germline gives CDR1 ENHRY, CDR2 SYGVKD. The CDR3 sequence is CAISEPGGNTIYF. The CDR3 region has the DNA TGTGCCATCAGTGAGCCAGGGGGAAACACCATATATTTT.

The chain combines TRBV11-2 with TRBJ2-3; 12 bases map to TRBD2. After removal of 1 base from V and 0 bases from J, the junction contained 8 bases not matched to a gene. This CDR3 has 19 residues. Germline-derived CDR1 and CDR2 are SGHAT and FQNNGV. The CDR3 sequence: CASSLVLAGGRYSTDTQYF. CDR3 bases: TGTGCCAGCAGCTTAGTCCTAGCGGGAGGGCGCTATAGCACAGATACGCAGTATTTT.

The CDR3: CASSLGLRRGGSYNEQFF. The CDR3 region has the DNA TGCGCCAGCAGCTTAGGTCTCCGGCGGGGGGGCTCATACAATGAGCAGTTCTTC. V usage is TRBV5-1 and J usage is TRBJ2-1; 9 bases match TRBD2. This CDR3 has 18 residues. Germline trimming cut 2 bases from V and 4 bases from J; bases unmatched to any gene: 13. Germline V gene sequence: CDR1 SGHRS, CDR2 YFSETQ.

V and J are TRBV4-1 and TRBJ2-5; D is unclear. The J call may be faulty, since TRBJ2-7 better matches the DNA end. The germline CDR1 and CDR2 sequences are MGHRA and YSYEKL. The CDR3 has 15 residues. The CDR3 DNA follows: TGCGCCAGCAGCCAAGAGTCCCGGAGCTCCTACGAGCAGTACTTC. It is translated as CASSQESRSSYEQYF.

The chain combines TRBV19 with TRBJ1-6, with 8 nucleotides matching TRBD1. Per the germline V gene, CDR1 is LNHDA and CDR2 is SQIVND (reference sequence). The V gene end was trimmed by 5 bases and the J gene end by 5 bases; junction bases not matched to a gene: 8. CDR3 length: 16 amino acids. The CDR3, as DNA: TGTGCCAGTAGTGCTGGACAGGGAGGGAATAATTCACCCCTCCACTTT. Amino acid sequence: CASSAGQGGNNSPLHF. Complete variable domain (other parts from reference TRBV19 and TRBJ1-6): DGGITQSPKYLFRKEGQNVTLSCEQNLNHDAMYWYRQDPGQGLRLIYYSQIVNDFQKGDIAEGYSVSREKKESFPLTVTSAQKNPTAFYLCASSAGQGGNNSPLHFGNGTRLTVT.

The genes are TRBV28 and TRBJ1-2; 7 nucleotides match TRBD1. The CDR3 loop spans 15 amino acids. Germline trimming cut 8 bases from V and 0 bases from J; bases unmatched to any gene: 9. Germline-derived CDR1 and CDR2 are MDHEN and SYDVKM. In nucleotides, the CDR3 is TGTGCCAGCGCCCATGCGGACAGGTCTAACTATGGCTACACCTTC. Translating it yields CASAHADRSNYGYTF.

V and J are TRBV4-1 and TRBJ2-1, with a tentative D call TRBD2 (6 bases). The germline CDR1 and CDR2 sequences are MGHRA and YSYEKL. CDR3 size: 15 residues. The ends were cut back, 4 bases at V and 2 bases at J, with 12 bases in the middle. The CDR3 DNA sequence: TGCGCCAGCAGCCCGGGACTTCAAACCTACAATGAGCAGTTCTTC. This sequence encodes CASSPGLQTYNEQFF.

The V and J genes are TRBV7-3 and TRBJ2-7; TRBD1 matches 11 bases. The germline V gene has CDR1 SGHTA and CDR2 FQGTGA. Trimming removed 5 bases from V and 3 bases from J; junction bases left unmatched: 3. The CDR3 spans 14 residues. CDR3 coding DNA: TGTGCCAGCAGCCCCGGGACAGGGGGCTACGAGCAGTACTTC. Translating it yields CASSPGTGGYEQYF.

J is TRBJ2-1 and V is TRBV7-2, with D tentatively TRBD2 (6 bases). The length of the CDR3 is 15 residues. V shed 5 bases and J shed 7 bases, with 18 bases lying between them. The germline gives CDR1 SGHTA, CDR2 FQGNSA. The CDR3, as DNA: TGTGCCAGCAGCCCAACACGTACTGCGGGGAATGAGCAGTTCTTC. It is translated as CASSPTRTAGNEQFF.

This rearrangement joins TRBV27 to TRBJ2-1; TRBD1 matches 10 bases. The CDR3 has 15 residues. From germline, CDR1 is MNHEY and CDR2 SMNVEV (reference sequence). Trimming at V came to 4 bases and at J to 7 bases, leaving 7 bases not matched to a gene. In nucleotides, the CDR3 is TGTGCCAGCAGTTCGGGACAGGGGTTTAGAAATGAGCAGTTCTTC. This sequence encodes CASSSGQGFRNEQFF.

The genes are TRBV28 and TRBJ1-5; TRBD1 is a possible D gene (5 bases). CDR3 length: 16 residues. Germline CDR1 and CDR2: MDHEN and SYDVKM. Trimming took off 7 bases at V and 0 bases at J, with 16 bases between the two ends. CDR3 loop: CASTLYTGSSNQPQHF. The CDR3 bases are TGTGCCAGCACCCTATACACAGGATCTAGCAATCAGCCCCAGCATTTT.

This clone was detected a few times. The chain couples TRBV6-5 to TRBJ1-1, with D uncertain. V shed 7 bases and J shed 4 bases, with 13 bases lying between them. CDR1 MNHEY and CDR2 SVGAGI come from the germline V gene. This CDR3 has 13 amino acids. Here the CDR3 reads CASNWAEGTEAFF. The CDR3 DNA follows: TGTGCCAGCAACTGGGCCGAGGGCACTGAAGCTTTCTTT.

The chain recombines TRBV11-2 with TRBJ1-2; TRBD1 matches at 7 bases. The CDR3 length is 17 residues. The germline V gene encodes CDR1 SGHAT and CDR2 FQNNGV. V was clipped by 4 bases and J by 1 base; unmatched bases: 12. CDR3 sequence reads: CASSSNFLTGRNYGYTF. DNA of the CDR3: TGTGCCAGCAGCTCCAACTTCCTGACAGGGCGTAACTATGGCTACACCTTC.

This clone came up a few times. The V gene is TRBV7-8, the J gene TRBJ1-1; D is ambiguous. Germline V lookup: CDR1 SGHVS, CDR2 FQNEAQ. Deletions cut 5 bases from V and 7 bases from J, with 17 bases between. This CDR3 has 14 amino acids. In DNA form, the CDR3 reads TGTGCCAGCAGCAAAAAGCGGGCTTTCGGTGAAGCTTTCTTT. This encodes CASSKKRAFGEAFF.

This clone appeared a single time. The chain links TRBV5-1 to TRBJ2-2, with TRBD1 as a possible D gene (5 bases). CDR1 is SGHRS and CDR2 is YFSETQ in the germline V gene. Trimming took off 2 bases at V and 4 bases at J, with 6 bases between the two ends. The CDR3 length is 13 residues. In nucleotides, the CDR3 is TGCGCCAGCAGCTTCCAGGGCACCGGGGAGCTGTTTTTT. This gives the protein CASSFQGTGELFF.

The genes are TRBV6-6 and TRBJ2-7; TRBD1 aligns across 7 bases. This CDR3 spans 16 amino acids. The ends lost 0 bases at V and 2 bases at J; junction bases unmatched: 7. Germline V lookup: CDR1 MNHNY, CDR2 SVGAGI (reference sequence). The CDR3 nucleotides read TGTGCCAGCAGTTACTCCGGGACAGCCATAACCTACGAGCAGTACTTC. Its protein is CASSYSGTAITYEQYF.

This chain links TRBV28 with TRBJ1-4; the D gene is possibly TRBD1 (6 bases). Trimming stripped 2 bases from V and 5 bases from J, with 6 bases between. The CDR3 runs 13 residues. CDR1 MDHEN and CDR2 SYDVKM come from the germline V gene. The CDR3 reads CASSLGQNEKLFF. The CDR3 DNA reads as TGTGCCAGCAGTTTAGGACAGAATGAAAAACTGTTTTTT. The variable domain in full, with the rest retrieved from reference TRBV28 and TRBJ1-4, is DVKVTQSSRYLVKRTGEKVFLECVQDMDHENMFWYRQDPGLGLRLIYFSYDVKMKEKGDIPEGYSVSREKKERFSLILESASTNQTSMYLCASSLGQNEKLFFGSGTQLSVL.

The chain uses TRBV27 and TRBJ2-3; TRBD1 matches 8 bases. Germline V CDR1 and CDR2: MNHEY, SMNVEV (reference sequence). The CDR3 loop spans 15 amino acids. J was trimmed by 6 bases and V by 6 bases; bases with no gene match: 11. In DNA form, the CDR3 reads TGTGCCAGCAGCCGAAATTCAGGGGGCGCCGATACGCAGTATTTT. As protein: CASSRNSGGADTQYF.

The rearrangement links TRBV5-1 to TRBJ2-7; 7 bases are a match to TRBD2. This CDR3 region has 14 residues. Germline V gene lookup returns CDR1 SGHRS and CDR2 YFSETQ. With 0 bases clipped from V and 2 bases from J, the junction kept 2 bases outside the gene matches. CDR3 DNA: TGCGCCAGCAGCTTGGTTGGGACTACCTACGAGCAGTACTTC. This sequence encodes CASSLVGTTYEQYF.

The chain couples TRBV6-1 to TRBJ1-2; the D is unclear. The CDR3 extends over 13 amino acids. V was clipped by 2 bases and J by 3 bases, with 7 bases between them. Germline values: CDR1 MNHNS, CDR2 SASEGT. Written as DNA, the CDR3 is TGTGCCAGCAGTGAAAACAGTTACTATGGCTACACCTTC. This codes for CASSENSYYGYTF.

The V gene is TRBV28, the J gene TRBJ1-2; D uncertain. The CDR3 contains 13 residues. The germline V gene encodes CDR1 MDHEN and CDR2 SYDVKM. V lost 6 bases and J 4 bases, leaving 12 bases between the germline ends. CDR3 nucleotides: TGTGCCAGCAGCTCCGTCAACAGCTATGGCTACACCTTC. Its translation is CASSSVNSYGYTF.

J is TRBJ1-4 and V is TRBV19; D uncertain. V was cut by 3 bases and J by 7 bases, with 15 bases left in between. Germline V CDR1 and CDR2: LNHDA, SQIVND (reference sequence). This CDR3 is built from 15 residues. The CDR3 region is CASSMAAGGAEKLFF. CDR3 coding DNA: TGTGCCAGTAGTATGGCAGCCGGAGGAGCTGAAAAACTGTTTTTT.

The chain recombines TRBV5-1 with TRBJ2-7, with D perhaps matching TRBD2 (6 bases). Germline CDR1 reads SGHRS; CDR2 reads YFSETQ. The CDR3 runs 16 residues. The V gene lost 3 bases and the J gene lost 2 bases, with 18 bases spanning the gap. The CDR3 nucleotides read TGCGCCAGCAGCTACGGGACTGACATTAGGACCTACGAGCAGTACTTC. Translating it yields CASSYGTDIRTYEQYF. Full variable domain (remainder filled in from reference TRBV5-1 and TRBJ2-7): KAGVTQTPRYLIKTRGQQVTLSCSPISGHRSVSWYQQTPGQGLQFLFEYFSETQRNKGNFPGRFSGRQFSNSRSEMNVSTLELGDSALYLCASSYGTDIRTYEQYFGPGTRLTVT.

V is TRBV4-2 and J is TRBJ2-1, with a tentative D call TRBD2 (7 bases). The ends were cut back, 2 bases at V and 7 bases at J, with 21 bases in the middle. Germline lookup yields CDR1 LGHNA and CDR2 YNFKEQ. The CDR3 sequence is 17 residues long. CDR3 sequence (DNA): TGTGCCAGCAGCCAAAGGATGGGGGGGGGCGGGTCGAATGAGCAGTTCTTC. This sequence encodes CASSQRMGGGGSNEQFF.